This T cell receptor (beta chain) was captured in a study of blood T cell repertoires in COVID-19. Produced via immunoSEQ multiplex PCR; TCRdb's table is partial and in-frame only. The sample lists 200,000 to 300,000 clones, about 89% occurring once. Germline assignment: CDR1 LNHDA and CDR2 SQIVND (reference sequence). The CDR3 extends over 15 amino acids. Unmatched junction bases numbered 7, after V lost 3 bases and J lost 5 bases. Specimen: peripheral blood. The V call is TRBV19, the J call TRBJ2-1, with 7 positions matching TRBD2. This sequence originates from a woman in her fifties or sixties with acute or convalescent COVID-19. CDR3 protein: CASSMLLAKNNEQFF. The CDR3 bases are TGTGCCAGTAGTATGTTACTAGCGAAAAACAATGAGCAGTTCTTC.